Presented here are 28 T cell receptor beta chains from one specimen sequenced in a study of T-cell reconstitution after alpha-beta-depleted transplantation in children. Preparing the TCRbeta library involved the use of unique molecular identifiers. TCRdb itself ran the PCR reads through MiXCR, one entry per CDR3 protein. The top ten hold 1.1% of the sample, which has 600,000 to 700,000 distinct CDR3 sequences, around a sixth seen once. This specimen consisted of PBMCs from the stem cell graft donor, obtained from the stem cell graft. Receptor source: a human donor who donated a stem cell graft to a child with acute myeloid leukemia.

This clonotype showed up many times. The chain carries TRBV29-1 and TRBJ2-2; D is unclear. V was clipped by 3 bases and J by 4 bases, with 6 bases between them. Germline V gene data show CDR1 as SQVTM and CDR2 as ANQGSEA. The CDR3 is 12 amino acids. CDR3: CSVDMGTGELFF. DNA of the CDR3: TGCAGCGTTGACATGGGCACCGGGGAGCTGTTTTTT.

This clonotype was observed at least ten times. The V and J genes are TRBV5-6 and TRBJ2-5; TRBD2 matches at 11 bases. The germline V gene encodes CDR1 SGHDT and CDR2 YYEEEE. CDR3 length equals 17 residues. Trimming at V came to 4 bases and at J to 8 bases, leaving 16 bases not matched to a gene. CDR3 protein: CASSPRVTSGARDTQYF. CDR3 in DNA: TGTGCCAGCAGCCCGAGGGTGACTAGCGGGGCCCGAGATACCCAGTACTTC.

This clonotype occurred many times. V is TRBV29-1 and J is TRBJ2-7, with D maybe TRBD1 (5 bases). Between the trimmed V and J ends, which lost 7 bases and 6 bases, there was a span of 13 bases. Germline V gene lookup returns CDR1 SQVTM and CDR2 ANQGSEA. The CDR3 is made up of 11 amino acids. The CDR3 loop reads CSGMDIGEQYF. As DNA, the CDR3 is TGCAGCGGTATGGACATCGGCGAGCAGTACTTC.

The chain is built from TRBV4-3 and TRBJ1-4; weak D call: TRBD1 (5 bases). The CDR3 covers 15 residues. Germline values: CDR1 LGHNA, CDR2 YSLEER. V was shortened by 2 bases and J by 8 bases, with 15 bases between the two germline ends. CDR3 DNA sequence: TGCGCCAGCAGCCAAACGGGACGGAGGGAAGAAAAACTGTTTTTT. Translated: CASSQTGRREEKLFF.

This clonotype was seen at least ten times. The chain has TRBV6-5 and TRBJ1-2; 10 nucleotides agree with TRBD1. In germline, CDR1 is MNHEY, CDR2 SVGAGI. This CDR3 has 14 amino acids. The V gene end was trimmed by 4 bases and the J gene end by 7 bases; junction bases not matched to a gene: 6. The CDR3 DNA follows: TGTGCCAGCAGTTCGGACAGGGGGAACAGTGGCTACACCTTC. Encoded protein: CASSSDRGNSGYTF.

For this clonotype: Given a much more abundant clone one base away, this may be a read error. The V and J genes are TRBV20-1 and TRBJ1-1; D may be TRBD1 (6 bases). Germline V lookup: CDR1 DFQATT, CDR2 SNEGSKA (reference sequence). The CDR3 extends over 16 amino acids. The CDR3 nucleotides are TGCAGTGCAAGGGGGGGAAACAGGGACGTGAACACTGACGCTTTCTTT. Translating it yields CSARGGNRDVNTDAFF.

This clonotype was seen more than once but under ten times. The chain employs TRBV5-4 and TRBJ2-7; the D gene is possibly TRBD2 (6 bases). The V and J ends lost 4 bases and 2 bases respectively, with 16 bases between them. Germline V CDR1 and CDR2: SGHNT, YYREEE (reference sequence). The CDR3 covers 15 residues. CDR3 nucleotide sequence: TGTGCCAGCAGCCCGCAGGGAGGCGGACCCTACGAGCAGTACGTC. This codes for CASSPQGGGPYEQYV.

This clonotype was seen only a few times. The chain is built from TRBV6-6 and TRBJ2-6; D not certain. V lost 7 bases, J lost 2 bases, and 6 bases lay in between. CDR1 is MNHNY and CDR2 is SVGAGI in the germline V gene (reference sequence). The CDR3 spans 13 residues. The CDR3 sequence is CASTEPGANVLTF. CDR3 DNA: TGTGCCAGCACCGAACCTGGGGCCAACGTCCTGACTTTC.

The sample holds a few counts of this clonotype. The chain joins TRBV9 to TRBJ2-7; 8 positions match TRBD1. The V gene's germline CDR1 is SGDLS and CDR2 YYNGEE. This CDR3 contains 16 residues. After removal of 0 bases from V and 1 base from J, the junction contained 6 bases not matched to a gene. CDR3 bases: TGTGCCAGCAGCGTAGGAACAGGGGGTGGATCCTACGAGCAGTACTTC. This encodes CASSVGTGGGSYEQYF.

The rearrangement joins TRBV4-3 to TRBJ2-1; 9 bases map to TRBD1. Germline CDR1 reads LGHNA; CDR2 reads YSLEER. The CDR3 contains 15 residues. The V gene end was trimmed by 3 bases and the J gene end by 8 bases; junction bases not matched to a gene: 8. This chain's CDR3 is CASSQLGQGWDEQFF. The CDR3 bases are TGCGCCAGCAGCCAGTTGGGACAGGGCTGGGATGAGCAGTTCTTC.

This clonotype was recorded at least ten times. The chain combines TRBV29-1 with TRBJ2-7, with 8 bases identical to TRBD1. CDR1 and CDR2 from the germline V gene are SQVTM and ANQGSEA. V lost 5 bases and J lost 6; bases outside the gene matches: 6. This CDR3 has 12 amino acids. CDR3 DNA sequence: TGCAGCGTTATGGGACAGGAACTCGAGCAGTACTTC. It specifies CSVMGQELEQYF.

This clonotype appeared many times. The chain carries TRBV6-1 and TRBJ2-5; no clear D. This CDR3 has 11 amino acids. Germline V gene data show CDR1 as MNHNS and CDR2 as SASEGT. V gave up 2 bases and J gave up 5 bases, with 3 bases separating them. The CDR3 DNA follows: TGTGCCAGCAGTGAAATGGAGACCCAGTACTTC. Protein product: CASSEMETQYF.

The genes are TRBV7-2 and TRBJ2-3; D not certain. There are 16 residues in the CDR3. V lost 0 bases and J lost 4, with 14 bases in between. In germline, CDR1 is SGHTA, CDR2 FQGNSA. DNA of the CDR3: TGTGCCAGCAGCTTAGCTCGTGTTAGGCCCCCAGATACGCAGTATTTT. Its translation is CASSLARVRPPDTQYF.

This clonotype appeared many times. The CDR3 bases are TGTGCCAGCAGACCCGGGACAGGGGGTCAGTCACCCCTCCACTTT. Protein sequence: CASRPGTGGQSPLHF. The chain is built from TRBV12-3 or TRBV12-4 and TRBJ1-6, with TRBD1 identical over 11 bases. The CDR3 is 15 residues long. J was trimmed by 10 bases and V by 6 bases; bases with no gene match: 8.

This clonotype was seen many times. The chain is built from TRBV20-1 and TRBJ2-2; D could derive from TRBD1 or TRBD2 (5 bases each). The CDR3 is 13 residues long. CDR1 is DFQATT, CDR2 SNEGSKA, per germline (reference sequence). The V end was cut by 4 bases, the J end by 7 bases, with 13 bases between. As DNA, the CDR3 is TGCAGTGCTACATCCCGGGACGACGGGGAGCTGTTTTTT. Translated, it gives CSATSRDDGELFF.

In this sample, this clonotype turned up many times. The chain links TRBV27 to TRBJ1-4; D gene ambiguous. Trimming stripped 8 bases from V and 13 bases from J, with 23 bases between. The germline gives CDR1 MNHEY, CDR2 SMNVEV (reference sequence). This CDR3 is 14 amino acids long. CDR3 nucleotides: TGTGCCAGCCGTAATCCGAAGACGGGTGGAGGACTGTTTTTT. This translates into CASRNPKTGGGLFF. Drawing the rest from reference TRBV27 and TRBJ1-4, the complete variable domain is EAQVTQNPRYLITVTGKKLTVTCSQNMNHEYMSWYRQDPGLGLRQIYYSMNVEVTDKGDVPEGYKVSRKEKRNFPLILESPSPNQTSLYFCASRNPKTGGGLFFGSGTQLSVL.

Ten or more counts support this clonotype. V is TRBV7-2 and J is TRBJ2-3; a possible D gene is TRBD1 (7 bases). CDR1 and CDR2 (germline): SGHTA, FQGNSA. V was cut by 4 bases and J by 5 bases, with 13 bases left in between. The CDR3 extends over 14 amino acids. The CDR3 DNA reads TGTGCCAGCAGCTCCGGAGGGGGCATAGATACGCAGTATTTT. Translating it yields CASSSGGGIDTQYF.

This clonotype was counted ten times or more. This chain uses TRBV20-1 with TRBJ2-1; no firm D call. Germline-derived CDR1 and CDR2 are DFQATT and SNEGSKA (reference sequence). V was clipped by 3 bases and J by 11 bases, with 11 bases between them. The CDR3 is made up of 11 amino acids. DNA of the CDR3: TGCAGTGCTAGTATGGAGCTGAAGCAGTTCTTC. This translates into CSASMELKQFF.

The genes are TRBV7-9 and TRBJ2-3, with no clear D. V was clipped by 11 bases and J by 3 bases, with 9 bases between them. Germline V gives CDR1 SEHNR, CDR2 FQNEAQ (reference sequence). This CDR3 has 11 amino acids. The CDR3 DNA reads TGTGCCGTCCATACGACAGATACGCAGTATTTT. Protein sequence: CAVHTTDTQYF.

This clonotype was counted many times. This chain uses TRBV5-6 with TRBJ2-5, with D tentatively TRBD2 (6 bases). The germline V gene encodes CDR1 SGHDT and CDR2 YYEEEE. The CDR3 is 14 residues long. Trimming cost V 0 bases and J 0 bases, with 6 bases left between them. CDR3 sequence: CASSLGGNQETQYF. In DNA form, the CDR3 reads TGTGCCAGCAGCTTGGGCGGGAACCAAGAGACCCAGTACTTC.

This clonotype was counted at least ten times. This chain joins TRBV6-1 and TRBJ1-2; 8 bases match TRBD1. This CDR3 spans 15 amino acids. Germline V gene data show CDR1 as MNHNS and CDR2 as SASEGT. The trim removed 10 bases at V and 3 bases at J, leaving 13 bases unmatched. The CDR3 sequence: CAIGNGGQAHYGYTF. CDR3 coding DNA: TGTGCCATCGGGAACGGGGGACAGGCACACTATGGCTACACCTTC.

This clonotype has just a few counts. The chain is built from TRBV7-2 and TRBJ1-5; 9 nucleotides line up with TRBD1. The CDR3 loop spans 15 amino acids. The J segment lost 4 bases and the V segment lost 5 bases, leaving 6 bases of the junction unmatched. The germline CDR1 and CDR2 sequences are SGHTA and FQGNSA. DNA of the CDR3: TGTGCCAGCAGCCTCCAGACAGGGGGGAATCAGCCCCAGCATTTT. Translation gives CASSLQTGGNQPQHF.

This clonotype was detected only a few times. A read error may produce the germline difference seen at one junction end. This rearrangement joins TRBV28 to TRBJ2-7, with D perhaps TRBD1 (6 bases). The CDR3 covers 14 residues. Germline CDR1 is MDHEN and CDR2 is SYDVKM. CDR3 sequence reads: CASSPALTGRPPIF. In DNA form, the CDR3 reads TGTGCCAGCAGTCCAGCCCTGACAGGCCGGCCCCCCATCTTC.

This clonotype was observed at least ten times. The V call is TRBV20-1, the J call TRBJ2-3; 8 bases fit TRBD2. V lost 6 bases to trimming and J lost 4 bases; unmatched junction nucleotides: 12. Germline CDR1 and CDR2: DFQATT and SNEGSKA (reference sequence). This CDR3 region has 15 residues. The chain's CDR3 is CSARTRAGGPDTQYF. In DNA, the CDR3 is TGCAGTGCCCGAACTAGGGCGGGGGGCCCAGATACGCAGTATTTT.

The chain carries TRBV20-1 and TRBJ2-3; D gene ambiguous. V lost 3 bases to trimming and J lost 6 bases, with 13 bases between them. The CDR3 loop spans 13 amino acids. In germline, CDR1 is DFQATT, CDR2 SNEGSKA (reference sequence). The CDR3 loop reads CSASVPRRDTQYF. The CDR3 DNA reads as TGCAGTGCTAGCGTCCCGAGAAGGGATACGCAGTATTTT.

The rearrangement joins TRBV5-4 to TRBJ2-3; 8 nucleotides align to TRBD2. This CDR3 has 16 amino acids. Unmatched junction bases numbered 8, after V lost 0 bases and J lost 5 bases. The germline CDR1 and CDR2 sequences are SGHNT and YYREEE (reference sequence). CDR3 residues: CASSLEAGGLLDTQYF. Written as DNA, the CDR3 is TGTGCCAGCAGCTTGGAGGCGGGGGGCCTTTTAGATACGCAGTATTTT.

This clonotype was counted only a few times. A read error may produce the germline difference seen at one junction end. This CDR3 is CASSYAGQNIGELFF. CDR3 sequence (DNA): TGTGCCAGCAGTTACGCCGGACAGAACATCGGGGAGCTGTTTTTT. The rearrangement links TRBV6-5 to TRBJ2-2; a possible D gene is TRBD1 (6 bases). CDR3 size: 15 residues. The germline V gene has CDR1 MNHEY and CDR2 SVGAGI.

This clonotype was recorded at least ten times. One junction end does not reproduce the germline sequence, and a read error may be involved. The genes are TRBV20-1 and TRBJ2-1; D not resolved. Germline loops: CDR1 DFQATT, CDR2 SNEGSKA (reference sequence). There are 12 residues in the CDR3. In nucleotides, the CDR3 is TGCAGTGCTAGAGATATAGGCGCCCATCGGATCTTC. The encoded protein is CSARDIGAHRIF.